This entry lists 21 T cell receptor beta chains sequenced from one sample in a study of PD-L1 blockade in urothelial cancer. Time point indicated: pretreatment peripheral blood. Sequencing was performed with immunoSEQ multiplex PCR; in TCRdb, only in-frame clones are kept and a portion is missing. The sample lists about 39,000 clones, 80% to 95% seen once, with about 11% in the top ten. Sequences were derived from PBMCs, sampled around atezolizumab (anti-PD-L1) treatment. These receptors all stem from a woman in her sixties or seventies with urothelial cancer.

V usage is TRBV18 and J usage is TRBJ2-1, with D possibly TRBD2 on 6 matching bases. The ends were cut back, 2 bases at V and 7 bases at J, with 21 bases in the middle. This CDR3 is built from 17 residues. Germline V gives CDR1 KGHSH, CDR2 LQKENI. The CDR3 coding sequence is TGTGCCAGCTCACCAAACCCTCCCAGCGGGCGGGCGAATGAGCAGTTCTTC. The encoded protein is CASSPNPPSGRANEQFF.

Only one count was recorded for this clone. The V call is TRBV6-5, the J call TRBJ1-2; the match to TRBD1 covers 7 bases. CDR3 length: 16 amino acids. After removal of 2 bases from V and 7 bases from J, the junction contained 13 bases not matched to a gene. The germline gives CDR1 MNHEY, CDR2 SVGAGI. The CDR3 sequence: CASSYLFEGGGSGYTF. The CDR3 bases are TGTGCCAGCAGTTACCTGTTCGAAGGAGGGGGCTCTGGCTACACCTTC.

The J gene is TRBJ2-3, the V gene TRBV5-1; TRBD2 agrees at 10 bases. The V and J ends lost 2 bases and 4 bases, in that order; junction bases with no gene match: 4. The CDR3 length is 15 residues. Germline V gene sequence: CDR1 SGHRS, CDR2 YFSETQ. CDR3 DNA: TGCGCCAGCAGCTTATCTAGCGGGAGCGCAGATACGCAGTATTTT. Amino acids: CASSLSSGSADTQYF.

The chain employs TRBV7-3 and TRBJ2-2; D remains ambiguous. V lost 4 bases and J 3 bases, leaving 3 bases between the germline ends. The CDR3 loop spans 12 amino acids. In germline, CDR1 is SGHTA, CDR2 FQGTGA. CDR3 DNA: TGTGCCAGCAGCTCATACACCGGGGAGCTGTTTTTT. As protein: CASSSYTGELFF.

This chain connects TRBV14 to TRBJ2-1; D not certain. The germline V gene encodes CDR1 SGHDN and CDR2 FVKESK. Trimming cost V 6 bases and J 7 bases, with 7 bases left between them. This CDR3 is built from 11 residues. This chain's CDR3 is CASRARNEQFF. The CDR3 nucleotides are TGTGCCAGCAGAGCAAGAAATGAGCAGTTCTTC.

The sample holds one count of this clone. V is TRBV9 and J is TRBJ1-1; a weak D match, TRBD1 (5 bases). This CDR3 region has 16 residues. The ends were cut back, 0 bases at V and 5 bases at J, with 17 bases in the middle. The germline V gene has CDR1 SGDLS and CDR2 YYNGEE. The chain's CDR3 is CASSVAGGEGRTEAFF. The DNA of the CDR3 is TGTGCCAGCAGCGTAGCGGGGGGGGAGGGCCGGACTGAAGCTTTCTTT. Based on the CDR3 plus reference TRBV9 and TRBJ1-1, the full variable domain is DSGVTQTPKHLITATGQRVTLRCSPRSGDLSVYWYQQSLDQGLQFLIQYYNGEERAKGNILERFSAQQFPDLHSELNLSSLELGDSALYFCASSVAGGEGRTEAFFGQGTRLTVV.

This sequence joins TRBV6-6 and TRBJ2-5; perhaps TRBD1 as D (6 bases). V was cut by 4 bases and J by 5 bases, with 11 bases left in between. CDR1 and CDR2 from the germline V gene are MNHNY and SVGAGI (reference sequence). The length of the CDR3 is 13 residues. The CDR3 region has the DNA TGTGCCAGCAGTTCCGGGACACTTGAGACCCAGTACTTC. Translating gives CASSSGTLETQYF.

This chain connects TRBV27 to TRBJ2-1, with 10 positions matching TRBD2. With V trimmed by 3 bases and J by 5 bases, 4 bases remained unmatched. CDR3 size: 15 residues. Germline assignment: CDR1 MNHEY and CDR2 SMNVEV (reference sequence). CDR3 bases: TGTGCCAGCAGTTTGTCAGGACTAGCGGACAATGAGCAGTTCTTC. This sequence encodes CASSLSGLADNEQFF.

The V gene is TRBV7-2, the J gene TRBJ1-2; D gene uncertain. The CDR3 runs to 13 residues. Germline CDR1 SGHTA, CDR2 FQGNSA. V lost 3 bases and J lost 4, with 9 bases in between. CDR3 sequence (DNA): TGTGCCAGCAGCTTGTCAGGCCTCTATGGCTACACCTTC. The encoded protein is CASSLSGLYGYTF.

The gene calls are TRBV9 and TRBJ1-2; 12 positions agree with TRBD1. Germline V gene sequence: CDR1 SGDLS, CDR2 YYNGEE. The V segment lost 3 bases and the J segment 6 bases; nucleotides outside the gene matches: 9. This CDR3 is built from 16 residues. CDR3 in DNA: TGTGCCAGCAGCGCCACAGGGACAGGGGGCAGGAATGGCTACACCTTC. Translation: CASSATGTGGRNGYTF.

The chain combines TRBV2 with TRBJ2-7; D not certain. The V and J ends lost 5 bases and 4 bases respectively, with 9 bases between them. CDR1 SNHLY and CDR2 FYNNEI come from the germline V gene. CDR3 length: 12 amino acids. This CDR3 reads CASSRNGYEQYF. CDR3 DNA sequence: TGTGCCAGCAGTCGTAACGGGTACGAGCAGTACTTC. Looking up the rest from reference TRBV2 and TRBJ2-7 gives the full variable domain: EPEVTQTPSHQVTQMGQEVILRCVPISNHLYFYWYRQILGQKVEFLVSFYNNEISEKSEIFDDQFSVERPDGSNFTLKIRSTKLEDSAMYFCASSRNGYEQYFGPGTRLTVT.

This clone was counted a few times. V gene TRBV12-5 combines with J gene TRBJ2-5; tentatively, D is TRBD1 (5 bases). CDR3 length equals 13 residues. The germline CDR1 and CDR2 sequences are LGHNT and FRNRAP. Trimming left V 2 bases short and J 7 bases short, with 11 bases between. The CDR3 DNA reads TGTGCTAGTGGTTTGTCAGGGATCGGGACCCAGTACTTC. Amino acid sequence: CASGLSGIGTQYF. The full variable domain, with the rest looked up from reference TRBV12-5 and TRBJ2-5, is DARVTQTPRHKVTEMGQEVTMRCQPILGHNTVFWYRQTMMQGLELLAYFRNRAPLDDSGMPKDRFSAEMPDATLATLKIQPSEPRDSAVYFCASGLSGIGTQYFGPGTRLLVL.

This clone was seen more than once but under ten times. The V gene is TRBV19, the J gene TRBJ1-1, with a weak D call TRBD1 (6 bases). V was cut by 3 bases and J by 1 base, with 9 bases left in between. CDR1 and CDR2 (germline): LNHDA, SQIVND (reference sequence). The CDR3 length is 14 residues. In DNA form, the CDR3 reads TGTGCCAGTAGTATTCGACAGGCGAACACTGAAGCTTTCTTT. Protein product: CASSIRQANTEAFF.

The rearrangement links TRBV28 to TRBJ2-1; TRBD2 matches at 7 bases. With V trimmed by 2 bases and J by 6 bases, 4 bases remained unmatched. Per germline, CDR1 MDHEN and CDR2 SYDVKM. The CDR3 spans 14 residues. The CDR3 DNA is TGTGCCAGCAGTTTAGGGGGGGAGCCCAATGAGCAGTTCTTC. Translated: CASSLGGEPNEQFF.

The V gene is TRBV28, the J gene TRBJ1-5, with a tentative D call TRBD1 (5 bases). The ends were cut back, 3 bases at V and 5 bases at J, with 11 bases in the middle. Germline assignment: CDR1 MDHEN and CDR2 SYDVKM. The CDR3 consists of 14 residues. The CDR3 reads CASSLQGRDQPQHF. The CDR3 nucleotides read TGTGCCAGCAGTTTGCAGGGCAGGGATCAGCCCCAGCATTTT.

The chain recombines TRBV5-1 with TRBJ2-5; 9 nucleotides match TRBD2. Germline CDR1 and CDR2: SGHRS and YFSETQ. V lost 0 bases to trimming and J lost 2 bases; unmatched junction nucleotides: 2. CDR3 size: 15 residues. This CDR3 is CASSLGGRDQETQYF. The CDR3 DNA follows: TGCGCCAGCAGCTTGGGCGGGAGGGATCAAGAGACCCAGTACTTC.

The CDR3 protein is CAISEAGFSYEQYF. In DNA, the CDR3 is TGTGCCATCAGTGAAGCAGGATTTTCCTACGAGCAGTACTTC. J is TRBJ2-7 and V is TRBV10-3; no firm D call. Between the trimmed V and J ends, which lost 3 bases and 1 base, there was a span of 10 bases. There are 14 residues in the CDR3. The V gene's germline CDR1 is ENHRY and CDR2 SYGVKD.

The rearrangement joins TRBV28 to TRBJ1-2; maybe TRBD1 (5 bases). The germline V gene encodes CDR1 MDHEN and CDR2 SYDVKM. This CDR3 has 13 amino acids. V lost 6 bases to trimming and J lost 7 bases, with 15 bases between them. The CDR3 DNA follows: TGTGCCAGCAGCTCTCAGGGTTGGGGTGGCTACACCTTC. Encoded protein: CASSSQGWGGYTF.

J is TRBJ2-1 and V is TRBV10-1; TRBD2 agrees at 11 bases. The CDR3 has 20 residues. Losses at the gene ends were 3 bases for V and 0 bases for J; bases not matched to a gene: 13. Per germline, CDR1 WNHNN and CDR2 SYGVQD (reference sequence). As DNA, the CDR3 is TGCGCCAGCAGTGAAACAGGGAGACTAGCGGGACCGAGCTCCTACAATGAGCAGTTCTTC. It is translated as CASSETGRLAGPSSYNEQFF.

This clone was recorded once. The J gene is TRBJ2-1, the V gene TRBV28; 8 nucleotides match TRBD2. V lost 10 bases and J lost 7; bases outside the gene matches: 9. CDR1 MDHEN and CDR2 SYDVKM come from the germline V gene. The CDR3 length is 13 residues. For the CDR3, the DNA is TGTGCCATCATAGCGGGAACGTGGAATGAGCAGTTCTTC. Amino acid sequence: CAIIAGTWNEQFF.

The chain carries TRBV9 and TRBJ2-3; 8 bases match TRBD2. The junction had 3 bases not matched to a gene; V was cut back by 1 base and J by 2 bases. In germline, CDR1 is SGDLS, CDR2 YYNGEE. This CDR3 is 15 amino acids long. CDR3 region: CASSVTSGHTDTQYF. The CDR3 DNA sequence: TGTGCCAGCAGCGTAACTAGCGGACACACAGATACGCAGTATTTT. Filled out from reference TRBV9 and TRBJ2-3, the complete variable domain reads DSGVTQTPKHLITATGQRVTLRCSPRSGDLSVYWYQQSLDQGLQFLIQYYNGEERAKGNILERFSAQQFPDLHSELNLSSLELGDSALYFCASSVTSGHTDTQYFGPGTRLTVL.